This passage covers 11 T cell receptor beta chains from one sample sequenced in a study of OX40 agonist ivuxolimab in advanced cancers. Only in-frame clones appear in the TCRdb table, and some are missing; sequencing was by immunoSEQ multiplex PCR. This sample has 70,000 or so clones; about 91% occur once, and the top ten carry about 2.2%. This specimen was CD4+ or CD8+ T cells sorted from blood, taken in a trial of the OX40 agonist ivuxolimab. These TCRs come from an adult with an advanced solid tumor such as melanoma, head and neck, liver or kidney cancer.

This chain connects TRBV2 to TRBJ1-2; D unresolved. The CDR3 consists of 12 residues. Trimming took 6 bases from V and 5 from J, leaving 10 bases between them. CDR1 and CDR2 from the germline V gene are SNHLY and FYNNEI. The CDR3 region has the DNA TGTGCCAGCAGCCCCCAATCTTATGGCTACACCTTC. Its translation: CASSPQSYGYTF.

This clone was detected a few times. The V and J genes are TRBV5-8 and TRBJ1-2; 9 nucleotides match TRBD1. Germline-derived CDR1 and CDR2 are SGHTS and YDEGEE. The CDR3 has 13 residues. Trimming removed 4 bases from V and 8 bases from J; junction bases left unmatched: 6. CDR3 in amino acids: CASSPRTGVGYTF. Written as DNA, the CDR3 is TGTGCCAGCAGCCCGCGGACAGGGGTCGGCTACACCTTC.

The chain uses TRBV28 and TRBJ2-5, with D tentatively TRBD2 (6 bases). V gave up 5 bases and J gave up 5 bases, with 12 bases separating them. This CDR3 has 13 amino acids. The germline V gene has CDR1 MDHEN and CDR2 SYDVKM. The CDR3 DNA is TGTGCCAGCAGTGCGGGGACTGAGGAGACCCAGTACTTC. This sequence encodes CASSAGTEETQYF.

The rearrangement links TRBV4-1 to TRBJ1-4; D may be TRBD1 (5 bases). Germline V gives CDR1 MGHRA, CDR2 YSYEKL. The CDR3 runs 12 residues. V was clipped by 3 bases and J by 8 bases, with 7 bases between them. The CDR3 bases are TGCGCCAGCAGCCAGAGGGGAGAAAAACTGTTTTTT. Translated, it gives CASSQRGEKLFF.

V gene TRBV19 combines with J gene TRBJ2-3; the D call may be TRBD1 or TRBD2 (5 bases each). Trimming stripped 5 bases from V and 1 base from J, with 10 bases between. The CDR3 loop spans 14 amino acids. Germline CDR1 LNHDA, CDR2 SQIVND (reference sequence). CDR3 protein: CASSSRDGTDTQYF. CDR3 DNA: TGTGCCAGTAGTTCCCGGGACGGCACAGATACGCAGTATTTT.

The J gene is TRBJ2-1, the V gene TRBV6-5; a possible D gene is TRBD1 (7 bases). The CDR3 spans 13 residues. Germline V CDR1 and CDR2: MNHEY, SVGAGI. Between the trimmed V and J ends, which lost 6 bases and 13 bases, there was a span of 19 bases. The CDR3 loop reads CASRNPDREVQFF. For the CDR3, the DNA is TGTGCCAGCAGAAACCCCGACAGGGAGGTTCAGTTCTTC.

The J gene is TRBJ1-1, the V gene TRBV11-2; TRBD1 aligns across 7 bases. This CDR3 contains 15 residues. V lost 2 bases and J lost 3; bases outside the gene matches: 6. CDR1 and CDR2 (germline): SGHAT, FQNNGV. CDR3 residues: CASSLFGDSDTEAFF. CDR3 in DNA: TGTGCCAGCAGCTTATTTGGGGACAGCGACACTGAAGCTTTCTTT.

The chain joins TRBV7-7 to TRBJ1-1, with D maybe TRBD1 (5 bases). The CDR3 extends over 17 amino acids. Per germline, CDR1 SSHAT and CDR2 FNYEAQ (reference sequence). In DNA, the CDR3 is TGTGCTTCGCCAGCGCATATCAGGGACGGCCATTGGAGTGAAGCTTTCTTT. Protein sequence: CASPAHIRDGHWSEAFF.

This chain links TRBV6-1 with TRBJ2-7; D remains ambiguous. V was pared by 6 bases and J by 3 bases, with 3 bases between. CDR3 length equals 10 residues. Germline V lookup: CDR1 MNHNS, CDR2 SASEGT. In nucleotides, the CDR3 is TGTGCCAGCAGCAACTACGAGCAGTACTTC. Its protein product is CASSNYEQYF.

This chain links TRBV29-1 with TRBJ2-7; either TRBD1 or TRBD2 may fit D (6 bases each). The V and J ends lost 8 bases and 12 bases respectively, with 17 bases between them. This CDR3 has 10 residues. CDR1 SQVTM and CDR2 ANQGSEA come from the germline V gene. The CDR3 loop reads CSPCPGAGYF. The CDR3 DNA is TGCAGCCCCTGCCCGGGGGCCGGGTACTTC.

Regarding this clone: Mismatch with germline at one junction end may stem from a read error. This chain connects TRBV18 to TRBJ2-2; D gene uncertain. In germline, CDR1 is KGHSH, CDR2 LQKENI. CDR3 length: 11 amino acids. The CDR3 loop reads CASSRTAELFF. The CDR3 DNA reads TGTGCCAGCTCACGCACCGCGGAGCTGTTTTTT.